This entry describes one T cell receptor beta chain. This clonotype was detected only a few times. Its antigen target is currently unknown. No quality values exist for individual bases; no much larger clone is one base distant. The library was prepared using PCR. For sequencing, an Illumina HiSeq 2500 was employed. To normalize quantification of the TCRbeta repertoire, the TCR libraries were built with molecular barcoding that relied on unique molecular identifiers. The public reads were run again by TCRdb, first through fastp at Q25 and then through MiXCR, and only productive beta chains were kept. Identical CDR3 proteins give one entry, which carries the most common genes and DNA. The sample table lists a few hundred thousand distinct CDR3 sequences, about 20% of them with a count of one. The ten largest make up less than 4.5% of the sample. The CDR3 goes from the cysteine to the phenylalanine over 14 residues. The read is trimmed to its CDR3 DNA, 42 bases read in frame from base 1. V is clipped by 3 bases and J by 1 base, and the sequence between their germline boundaries is 6 bases long.

This specimen comes from a study of T-cell reconstitution after alpha-beta-depleted transplantation in children (dated by TCRdb to the mid-2010s). At the level of the whole study: Using TCR repertoire profiling, the study followed T-cell immune reconstitution in a quantitative way in children after TCRalphabeta/CD19-depleted allogeneic hematopoietic cell transplantation.

Rearrangement joined TRBV12-3 or TRBV12-4 to TRBJ2-2, with an unclear D gene assignment. Sample: PBMCs from the stem cell graft donor, taken from the stem cell graft. The sequence came from a human donor who donated a stem cell graft to a child with acute myeloid leukemia. The DNA sequence is as follows: TGTGCCAGCAGTTTCGGCGGGAACACCGGGGAGCTGTTTTTT. This sequence encodes CASSFGGNTGELFF.